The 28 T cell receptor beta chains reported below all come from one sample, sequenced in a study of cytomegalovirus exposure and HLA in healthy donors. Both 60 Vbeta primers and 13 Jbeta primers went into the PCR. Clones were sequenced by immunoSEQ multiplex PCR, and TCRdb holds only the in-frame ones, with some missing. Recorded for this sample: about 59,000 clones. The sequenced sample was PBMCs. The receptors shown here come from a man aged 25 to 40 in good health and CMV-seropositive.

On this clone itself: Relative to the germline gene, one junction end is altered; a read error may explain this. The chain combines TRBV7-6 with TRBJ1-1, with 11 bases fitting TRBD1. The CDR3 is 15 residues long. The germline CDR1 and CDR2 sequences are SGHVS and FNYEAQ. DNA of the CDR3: TGTGCCAGCAGCTACAGGACAGGGGGCGTCACTGAAGATTTCTTT. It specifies CASSYRTGGVTEDFF.

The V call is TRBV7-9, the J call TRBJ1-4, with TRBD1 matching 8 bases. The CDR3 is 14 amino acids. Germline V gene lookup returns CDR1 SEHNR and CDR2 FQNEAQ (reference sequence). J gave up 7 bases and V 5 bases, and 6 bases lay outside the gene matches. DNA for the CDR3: TGTGCCAGCAGCCAAGGACAGGGTGGTGAAAAACTGTTTTTT. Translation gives CASSQGQGGEKLFF. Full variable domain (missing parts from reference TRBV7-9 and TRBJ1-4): DTGVSQNPRHKITKRGQNVTFRCDPISEHNRLYWYRQTLGQGPEFLTYFQNEAQLEKSRLLSDRFSAERPKGSFSTLEIQRTEQGDSAMYLCASSQGQGGEKLFFGSGTQLSVL.

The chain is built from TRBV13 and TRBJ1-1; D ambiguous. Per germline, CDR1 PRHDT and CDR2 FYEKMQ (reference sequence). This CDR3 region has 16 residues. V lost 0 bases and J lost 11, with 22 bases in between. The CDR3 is CASSLGHRRMGIGAFF. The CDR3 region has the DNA TGTGCCAGCAGCTTAGGTCATAGGAGGATGGGGATTGGGGCTTTCTTT.

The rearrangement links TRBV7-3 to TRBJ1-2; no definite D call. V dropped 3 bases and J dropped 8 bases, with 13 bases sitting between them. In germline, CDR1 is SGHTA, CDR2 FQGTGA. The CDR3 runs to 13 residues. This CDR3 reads CASSFGPGNGYTF. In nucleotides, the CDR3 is TGTGCCAGCAGCTTCGGACCGGGGAACGGCTACACCTTC.

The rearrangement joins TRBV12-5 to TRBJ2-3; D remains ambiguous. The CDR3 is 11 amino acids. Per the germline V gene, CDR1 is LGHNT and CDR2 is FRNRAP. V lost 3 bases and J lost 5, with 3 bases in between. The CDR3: CASGFGDTQYF. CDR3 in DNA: TGTGCTAGTGGTTTCGGAGATACGCAGTATTTT.

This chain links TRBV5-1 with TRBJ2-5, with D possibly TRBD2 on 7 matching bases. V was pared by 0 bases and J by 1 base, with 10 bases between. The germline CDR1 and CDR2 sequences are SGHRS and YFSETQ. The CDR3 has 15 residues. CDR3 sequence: CASSLAGGLQETQYF. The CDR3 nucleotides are TGCGCCAGCAGCTTGGCGGGGGGCCTCCAAGAGACCCAGTACTTC.

CDR3 sequence: CASSDKGQGISKNIQYF. The CDR3 nucleotides read TGTGCCAGCAGTGACAAGGGACAGGGGATATCCAAAAACATTCAGTACTTC. The rearrangement joins TRBV6-1 to TRBJ2-4; TRBD1 aligns across 10 bases. The ends lost 3 bases at V and 2 bases at J; junction bases unmatched: 7. The CDR3 is made up of 17 amino acids. Germline V gene data show CDR1 as MNHNS and CDR2 as SASEGT.

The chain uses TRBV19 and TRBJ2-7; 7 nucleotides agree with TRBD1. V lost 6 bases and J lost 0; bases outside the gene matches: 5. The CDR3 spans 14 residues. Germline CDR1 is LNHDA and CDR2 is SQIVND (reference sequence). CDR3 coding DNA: TGTGCCAGTAGCCAAGGACAGGCCTCCTACGAGCAGTACTTC. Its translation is CASSQGQASYEQYF. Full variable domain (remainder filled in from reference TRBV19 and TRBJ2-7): DGGITQSPKYLFRKEGQNVTLSCEQNLNHDAMYWYRQDPGQGLRLIYYSQIVNDFQKGDIAEGYSVSREKKESFPLTVTSAQKNPTAFYLCASSQGQASYEQYFGPGTRLTVT.

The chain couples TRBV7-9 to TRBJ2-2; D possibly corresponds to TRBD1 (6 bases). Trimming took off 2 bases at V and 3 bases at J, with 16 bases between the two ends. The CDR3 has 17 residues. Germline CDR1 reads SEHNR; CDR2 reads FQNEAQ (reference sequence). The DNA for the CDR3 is TGTGCCAGCAGCTTAAAGGACAGAACGCCATACACCGGGGAGCTGTTTTTT. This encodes CASSLKDRTPYTGELFF. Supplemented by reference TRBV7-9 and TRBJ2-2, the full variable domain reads DTGVSQNPRHKITKRGQNVTFRCDPISEHNRLYWYRQTLGQGPEFLTYFQNEAQLEKSRLLSDRFSAERPKGSFSTLEIQRTEQGDSAMYLCASSLKDRTPYTGELFFGEGSRLTVL.

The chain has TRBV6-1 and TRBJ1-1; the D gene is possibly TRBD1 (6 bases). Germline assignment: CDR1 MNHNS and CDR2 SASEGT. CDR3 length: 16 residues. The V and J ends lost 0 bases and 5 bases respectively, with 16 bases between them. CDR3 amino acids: CASSEAAGGGKTEAFF. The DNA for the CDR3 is TGTGCCAGCAGTGAAGCTGCCGGCGGGGGCAAAACTGAAGCTTTCTTT.

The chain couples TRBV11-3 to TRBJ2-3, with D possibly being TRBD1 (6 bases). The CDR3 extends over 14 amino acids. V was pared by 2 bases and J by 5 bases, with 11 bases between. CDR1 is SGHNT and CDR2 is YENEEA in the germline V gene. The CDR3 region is CASSLFSGEDTQYF. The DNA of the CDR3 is TGTGCCAGCAGCTTATTTTCAGGGGAAGATACGCAGTATTTT.

Here the CDR3 DNA reads TGTGCCAGCAGATCCCCGGACAGGGGTGGCGATGAGCAGTTCTTC. Amino acids: CASRSPDRGGDEQFF. The gene calls are TRBV6-5 and TRBJ2-1; 9 bases agree with TRBD1. Trimming cost V 6 bases and J 8 bases; bases outside gene matches: 11. Germline assignment: CDR1 MNHEY and CDR2 SVGAGI. This CDR3 has 15 residues.

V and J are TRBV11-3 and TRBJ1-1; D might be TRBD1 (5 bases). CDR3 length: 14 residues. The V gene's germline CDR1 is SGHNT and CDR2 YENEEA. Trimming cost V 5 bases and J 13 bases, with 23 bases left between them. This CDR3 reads CASSPWGGTYGDFF. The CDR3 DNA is TGTGCCAGCAGCCCCTGGGGAGGGACTTACGGGGATTTCTTT.

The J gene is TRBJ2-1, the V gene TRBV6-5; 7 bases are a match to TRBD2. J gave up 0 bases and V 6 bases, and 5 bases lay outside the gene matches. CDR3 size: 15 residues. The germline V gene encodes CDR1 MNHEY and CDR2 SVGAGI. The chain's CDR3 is CASSPLAASYNEQFF. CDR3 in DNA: TGTGCCAGCAGCCCCCTAGCGGCCTCCTACAATGAGCAGTTCTTC.

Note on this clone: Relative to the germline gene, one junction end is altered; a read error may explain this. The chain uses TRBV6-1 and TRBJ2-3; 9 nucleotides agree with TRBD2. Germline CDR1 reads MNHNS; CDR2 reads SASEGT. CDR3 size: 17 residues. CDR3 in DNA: TGTGCCAGCAGTGAAAGGGCTAGCGGGGTTATCACAGATAAGCAGTATTTT. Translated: CASSERASGVITDKQYF.

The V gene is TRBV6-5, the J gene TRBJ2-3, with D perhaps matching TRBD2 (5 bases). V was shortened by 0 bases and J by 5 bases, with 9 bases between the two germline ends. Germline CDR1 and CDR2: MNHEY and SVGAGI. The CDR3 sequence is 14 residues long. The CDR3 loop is CASSYSVGGDTQYF. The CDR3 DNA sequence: TGTGCCAGCAGTTACTCAGTAGGAGGAGATACGCAGTATTTT.

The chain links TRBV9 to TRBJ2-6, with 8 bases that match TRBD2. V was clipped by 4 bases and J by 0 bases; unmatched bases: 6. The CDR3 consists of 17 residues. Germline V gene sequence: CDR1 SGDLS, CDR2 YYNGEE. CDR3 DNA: TGTGCCAGCAGCAGACTAGCGTCAAACTCTGGGGCCAACGTCCTGACTTTC. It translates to CASSRLASNSGANVLTF.

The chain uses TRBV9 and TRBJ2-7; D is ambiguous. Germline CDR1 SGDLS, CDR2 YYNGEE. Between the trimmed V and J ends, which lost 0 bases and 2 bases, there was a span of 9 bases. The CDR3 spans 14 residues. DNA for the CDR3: TGTGCCAGCAGCGTAGATCCTTCGGCCTACGAGCAGTACTTC. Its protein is CASSVDPSAYEQYF. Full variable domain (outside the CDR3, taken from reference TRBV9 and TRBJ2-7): DSGVTQTPKHLITATGQRVTLRCSPRSGDLSVYWYQQSLDQGLQFLIQYYNGEERAKGNILERFSAQQFPDLHSELNLSSLELGDSALYFCASSVDPSAYEQYFGPGTRLTVT.

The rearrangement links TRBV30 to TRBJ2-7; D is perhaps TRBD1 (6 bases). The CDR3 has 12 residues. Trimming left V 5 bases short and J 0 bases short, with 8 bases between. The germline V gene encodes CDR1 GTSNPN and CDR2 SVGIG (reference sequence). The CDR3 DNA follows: TGTGCCTGGGGACAGCCCTCCTACGAGCAGTACTTC. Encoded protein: CAWGQPSYEQYF.

CDR3 residues: CASSAGQFYTF. The CDR3 coding sequence is TGTGCCAGTAGTGCCGGACAGTTCTACACCTTC. The rearrangement joins TRBV19 to TRBJ1-2, with D perhaps matching TRBD1 (6 bases). From germline, CDR1 is LNHDA and CDR2 SQIVND (reference sequence). The CDR3 is made up of 11 amino acids. Trimming pared 5 bases from V and 10 bases from J, leaving 11 bases between.

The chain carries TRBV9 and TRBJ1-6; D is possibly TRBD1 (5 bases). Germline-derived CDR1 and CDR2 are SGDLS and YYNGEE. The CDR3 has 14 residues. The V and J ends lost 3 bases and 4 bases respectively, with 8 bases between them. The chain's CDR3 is CASSEGLYNSPLHF. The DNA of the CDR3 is TGTGCCAGCAGCGAGGGGTTATATAATTCACCCCTCCACTTT.

The CDR3 sequence is CASSSASGGATDTQYF. The CDR3 bases are TGTGCCAGCAGCTCGGCTAGCGGGGGGGCCACAGATACGCAGTATTTT. The chain joins TRBV4-2 to TRBJ2-3, with TRBD2 matching over 12 bases. Germline loops: CDR1 LGHNA, CDR2 YNFKEQ. This CDR3 has 16 residues. Trimming removed 5 bases from V and 2 bases from J; junction bases left unmatched: 5.

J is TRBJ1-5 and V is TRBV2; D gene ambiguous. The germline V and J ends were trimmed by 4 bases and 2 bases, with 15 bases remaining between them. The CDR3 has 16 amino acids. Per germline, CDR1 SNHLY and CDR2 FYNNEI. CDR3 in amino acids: CASSGNLGVRNQPQHF. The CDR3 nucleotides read TGTGCCAGCAGTGGAAATTTAGGAGTCCGCAATCAGCCCCAGCATTTT.

The CDR3 DNA is TGTGCCAGCAGCTGGGGGGGCTTGAGTTCCTACGAGCAGTACTTC. Translated: CASSWGGLSSYEQYF. The V gene is TRBV14, the J gene TRBJ2-7; D might be TRBD2 (7 bases). The V gene lost 5 bases and the J gene lost 1 base, with 15 bases spanning the gap. There are 15 residues in the CDR3. Germline assignment: CDR1 SGHDN and CDR2 FVKESK.

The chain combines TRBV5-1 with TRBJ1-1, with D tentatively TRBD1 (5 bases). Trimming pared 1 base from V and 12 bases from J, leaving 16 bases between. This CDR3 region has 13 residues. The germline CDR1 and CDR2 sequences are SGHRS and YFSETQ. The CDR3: CASSLIGGAKPFF. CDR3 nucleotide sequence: TGCGCCAGCAGCTTGATCGGAGGGGCAAAACCTTTCTTT.

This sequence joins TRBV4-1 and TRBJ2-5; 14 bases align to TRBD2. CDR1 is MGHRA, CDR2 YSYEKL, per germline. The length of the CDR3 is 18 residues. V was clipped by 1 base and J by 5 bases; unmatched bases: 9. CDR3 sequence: CASSQAGLAGGRGETQYF. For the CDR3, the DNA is TGCGCCAGCAGCCAAGCAGGACTAGCGGGGGGCAGAGGGGAGACCCAGTACTTC.

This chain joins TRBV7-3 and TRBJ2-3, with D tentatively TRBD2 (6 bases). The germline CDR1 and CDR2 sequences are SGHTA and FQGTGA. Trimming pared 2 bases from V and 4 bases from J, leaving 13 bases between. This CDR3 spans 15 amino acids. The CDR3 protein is CASSLGAGTADTQYF. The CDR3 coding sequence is TGTGCCAGCAGCTTAGGGGCGGGGACCGCAGATACGCAGTATTTT.

The CDR3 DNA reads TGTGCCAGTAGCGCCCCAGGGTTTGAGACCCAGTACTTC. This translates into CASSAPGFETQYF. V and J are TRBV19 and TRBJ2-5; D possibly corresponds to TRBD1 (5 bases). Germline assignment: CDR1 LNHDA and CDR2 SQIVND (reference sequence). The CDR3 totals 13 residues. The ends were cut back, 6 bases at V and 5 bases at J, with 13 bases in the middle.